Presented here are 28 T cell receptor beta chains from one specimen sequenced in a study of post-analysis software for immune sequencing data. The TCR beta cDNA libraries contained unique molecular identifiers. Via MiXCR, TCRdb re-called the PCR reads, giving one row per CDR3 protein. Of 160,000 or so distinct CDR3 sequences in the sample, 35% to 40% were seen once. The sample here was blood, taken after autologous hematopoietic stem cell transplantation. Every receptor here comes from a girl under 18 with multiple sclerosis.

This clonotype was detected only once. J is TRBJ2-1 and V is TRBV3-1, with D uncertain. V was shortened by 4 bases and J by 10 bases, with 11 bases between the two germline ends. Looked up from germline, CDR1 is LGHDT and CDR2 is YNNKEL (reference sequence). The CDR3 covers 12 residues. The CDR3 DNA follows: TGTGCCAGCAGCCTCCGGGTGTACGAGCAGTTCTTC. The encoded protein is CASSLRVYEQFF.

The chain uses TRBV9 and TRBJ1-3; D is uncertain. Germline values: CDR1 SGDLS, CDR2 YYNGEE. Trimming removed 4 bases from V and 5 bases from J, with 7 bases in between. There are 12 residues in the CDR3. CDR3 sequence (DNA): TGTGCCAGCAGCCCCTTCAGAAACACCATATATTTT. Amino acid sequence: CASSPFRNTIYF.

The sample holds a few counts of this clonotype. CDR3 coding DNA: TGTGCCAGCAAGAGAAGCGCGGGTGAGCAGTTCTTC. Protein sequence: CASKRSAGEQFF. The chain employs TRBV2 and TRBJ2-1; tentative D call: TRBD2 (5 bases). The CDR3 consists of 12 residues. V lost 7 bases, J lost 9 bases, and 13 bases lay in between. Looked up from germline, CDR1 is SNHLY and CDR2 is FYNNEI.

This clonotype has ten or more counts. The chain's CDR3 is CSVEETGRGELFF. The CDR3 region has the DNA TGCAGCGTTGAAGAAACCGGGAGGGGGGAGCTGTTTTTT. The chain is built from TRBV29-1 and TRBJ2-2; TRBD2 matches at 7 bases. The trim removed 0 bases at V and 8 bases at J, leaving 3 bases unmatched. Germline V gene sequence: CDR1 SQVTM, CDR2 ANQGSEA. The CDR3 consists of 13 residues.

With regard to this clonotype: This may arise from a read error, as a much more abundant clone is one base away. The rearrangement links TRBV18 to TRBJ1-2; TRBD1 agrees at 8 bases. The CDR3 consists of 14 residues. Germline V CDR1 and CDR2: KGHSH, LQKENI. The CDR3 sequence: CASSPDRVRYGYIF. In nucleotides, the CDR3 is TGTGCCAGCTCACCGGACAGGGTCCGCTATGGCTACATCTTC.

There are a few counts of this clonotype. The genes are TRBV27 and TRBJ1-1, with a possible D match to TRBD1 (5 bases). Deletions cut 5 bases from V and 3 bases from J, with 10 bases between. There are 13 residues in the CDR3. Germline-derived CDR1 and CDR2 are MNHEY and SMNVEV (reference sequence). In DNA, the CDR3 is TGTGCCAGCAGTCCCGGGGGGGACACTGAAGCTTTCTTT. It yields the protein CASSPGGDTEAFF.

V usage is TRBV11-3 and J usage is TRBJ2-3; D remains unclear. Germline assignment: CDR1 SGHNT and CDR2 YENEEA. This CDR3 contains 15 residues. Trimming shortened V by 0 bases and J by 5 bases, and 12 bases separated the two germline ends. The CDR3 here is CASSLDRYSRDTQYF. The CDR3 region has the DNA TGTGCCAGCAGCTTAGATCGGTACAGTCGAGATACGCAGTATTTT. Looking up the rest from reference TRBV11-3 and TRBJ2-3 gives the full variable domain: EAGVVQSPRYKIIEKKQPVAFWCNPISGHNTLYWYLQNLGQGPELLIRYENEEAVDDSQLPKDRFSAERLKGVDSTLKIQPAELGDSAVYLCASSLDRYSRDTQYFGPGTRLTVL.

This clonotype was counted a few times. The rearrangement joins TRBV7-2 to TRBJ2-7; 7 positions agree with TRBD2. The CDR3 has 15 amino acids. Germline V CDR1 and CDR2: SGHTA, FQGNSA. V lost 1 base to trimming and J lost 4 bases; unmatched junction nucleotides: 7. CDR3 in DNA: TGTGCCAGCAGCTTAGACGGGGGAGGGAGGTACGAGCAGTACTTC. Amino acid sequence: CASSLDGGGRYEQYF.

This clonotype was observed at least ten times. The chain combines TRBV30 with TRBJ2-3; D remains ambiguous. This CDR3 has 14 amino acids. V was shortened by 1 base and J by 0 bases, with 8 bases between the two germline ends. From germline, CDR1 is GTSNPN and CDR2 SVGIG (reference sequence). The CDR3 loop reads CAWSAFTSTDTQYF. For the CDR3, the DNA is TGTGCCTGGAGTGCGTTTACTAGCACAGATACGCAGTATTTT.

In this sample, this clonotype turned up many times. V gene TRBV7-3 combines with J gene TRBJ2-1, with 7 bases identical to TRBD2. The CDR3 extends over 15 amino acids. Germline lookup yields CDR1 SGHTA and CDR2 FQGTGA. V shed 2 bases, J shed 4 bases, and the junction held 5 bases outside the gene matches. This CDR3 is CASSLGLAVYNEQFF. DNA of the CDR3: TGTGCCAGCAGCTTAGGTCTAGCGGTATACAATGAGCAGTTCTTC.

V is TRBV3-1 and J is TRBJ1-1; tentatively, D is TRBD1 (5 bases). Per the germline V gene, CDR1 is LGHDT and CDR2 is YNNKEL (reference sequence). CDR3 length: 14 amino acids. V was shortened by 3 bases and J by 0 bases, with 8 bases between the two germline ends. The CDR3 sequence: CASSQGGVNTEAFF. The CDR3, as DNA: TGTGCCAGCAGCCAGGGGGGTGTGAACACTGAAGCTTTCTTT. The whole variable domain, remainder taken from reference TRBV3-1 and TRBJ1-1, is DTAVSQTPKYLVTQMGNDKSIKCEQNLGHDTMYWYKQDSKKFLKIMFSYNNKELIINETVPNRFSPKSPDKAHLNLHINSLELGDSAVYFCASSQGGVNTEAFFGQGTRLTVV.

The rearrangement links TRBV7-8 to TRBJ2-7; 8 bases are a match to TRBD2. This CDR3 spans 16 amino acids. The V gene end was trimmed by 4 bases and the J gene end by 5 bases; junction bases not matched to a gene: 13. Germline CDR1 reads SGHVS; CDR2 reads FQNEAQ. CDR3 protein: CASSSYSGSSPNEQYF. CDR3 nucleotide sequence: TGTGCCAGCAGCTCGTACAGCGGGAGCAGTCCGAACGAGCAGTACTTC.

This rearrangement joins TRBV6-1 to TRBJ2-3, with D hard to call. The CDR3 runs 15 residues. Trimming left V 0 bases short and J 2 bases short, with 9 bases between. In germline, CDR1 is MNHNS, CDR2 SASEGT. Here the CDR3 DNA reads TGTGCCAGCAGTGAAGCGTGGGTAGCCACAGATACGCAGTATTTT. It yields the protein CASSEAWVATDTQYF.

This clonotype was seen a handful of times. The gene calls are TRBV20-1 and TRBJ2-3; 7 bases match TRBD2. Germline lookup yields CDR1 DFQATT and CDR2 SNEGSKA (reference sequence). This CDR3 has 14 amino acids. The CDR3: CGVDASGRTDTQYF. The CDR3 DNA sequence: TGCGGGGTGGATGCTAGCGGACGCACAGATACGCAGTATTTT.

The V gene is TRBV28, the J gene TRBJ1-4, with a weak D call TRBD1 (5 bases). The CDR3 runs 16 residues. Germline CDR1 MDHEN, CDR2 SYDVKM. The germline V and J ends were trimmed by 7 bases and 0 bases, with 15 bases remaining between them. In DNA, the CDR3 is TGTGCCAGCATCCACCGGGGGGGTGCAACTAATGAAAAACTGTTTTTT. Translation gives CASIHRGGATNEKLFF.

This clonotype has a handful of counts. The gene calls are TRBV20-1 and TRBJ1-2, with D possibly matching TRBD1 (5 bases). Germline assignment: CDR1 DFQATT and CDR2 SNEGSKA (reference sequence). There are 14 residues in the CDR3. Between the trimmed V and J ends, which lost 4 bases and 2 bases, there was a span of 14 bases. The CDR3 region is CSATGQGPNYGYTF. CDR3 nucleotides: TGCAGTGCTACCGGACAAGGCCCCAACTATGGCTACACCTTC.

This clonotype has only a few counts. The chain carries TRBV6-1 and TRBJ1-2; D is uncertain. Trimming took 1 base from V and 0 from J, leaving 18 bases between them. Germline V CDR1 and CDR2: MNHNS, SASEGT. The CDR3 runs to 18 residues. CDR3 DNA sequence: TGTGCCAGCAGTGAAGGGTTTTGGAGGCAGTCTCCTAACTATGGCTACACCTTC. Protein sequence: CASSEGFWRQSPNYGYTF.

The rearrangement uses TRBV27 and TRBJ2-1; TRBD1 matches at 9 bases. Looked up from germline, CDR1 is MNHEY and CDR2 is SMNVEV (reference sequence). With V trimmed by 3 bases and J by 6 bases, 6 bases remained unmatched. The CDR3 has 15 amino acids. This CDR3 reads CASSFGQGFTNEQFF. CDR3 bases: TGTGCCAGCAGTTTCGGACAGGGGTTCACCAATGAGCAGTTCTTC.

This rearrangement joins TRBV3-1 to TRBJ2-7; 9 bases fit TRBD1. The CDR3 runs 15 residues. V lost 5 bases and J lost 2; bases outside the gene matches: 7. Germline V gene lookup returns CDR1 LGHDT and CDR2 YNNKEL (reference sequence). The CDR3 spells CASSVIGQGTYEQYF. The CDR3 DNA reads TGTGCCAGCAGCGTTATCGGACAGGGGACCTACGAGCAGTACTTC.

V gene TRBV11-3 combines with J gene TRBJ2-7, with a possible D match to TRBD1 (6 bases). The germline V and J ends were trimmed by 5 bases and 2 bases, with 19 bases remaining between them. CDR3 size: 16 residues. Germline CDR1 and CDR2: SGHNT and YENEEA. In DNA form, the CDR3 reads TGTGCCAGCAGCCCCCGGGACACAGACAGCACCTACGAGCAGTACTTC. Translation gives CASSPRDTDSTYEQYF.

The rearrangement joins TRBV5-1 to TRBJ2-5, with 12 bases matching TRBD2. The germline CDR1 and CDR2 sequences are SGHRS and YFSETQ. There are 18 residues in the CDR3. Germline trimming cut 0 bases from V and 11 bases from J; bases unmatched to any gene: 17. The CDR3 region has the DNA TGCGCCAGCAGCTTGGTACTAGCGGGAGGAATGGGGGACAATGAGCAGTACTTC. It translates to CASSLVLAGGMGDNEQYF.

This clonotype was recorded a few times. The CDR3 nucleotides read TGCAGTGCACGTGACAGGGCCACCTATGGCTACACCTTC. Translated: CSARDRATYGYTF. The rearrangement links TRBV20-1 to TRBJ1-2, with 7 positions matching TRBD1. Germline V gene lookup returns CDR1 DFQATT and CDR2 SNEGSKA (reference sequence). The CDR3 spans 13 residues. V gave up 6 bases and J gave up 4 bases; unmatched junction bases: 8.

This clonotype has just a few counts. The rearrangement uses TRBV30 and TRBJ1-5; 7 positions agree with TRBD1. Unmatched junction bases numbered 3, after V lost 5 bases and J lost 2 bases. This CDR3 has 13 amino acids. The germline gives CDR1 GTSNPN, CDR2 SVGIG (reference sequence). As DNA, the CDR3 is TGTGCCTGGGGGGACAGTGGCAATCAGCCCCAGCATTTT. It specifies CAWGDSGNQPQHF. Full variable domain (rest looked up from reference TRBV30 and TRBJ1-5): SQTIHQWPATLVQPVGSPLSLECTVEGTSNPNLYWYRQAAGRGLQLLFYSVGIGQISSEVPQNLSASRPQDRQFILSSKKLLLSDSGFYLCAWGDSGNQPQHFGDGTRLSIL.

The genes are TRBV7-6 and TRBJ2-7; D remains unclear. This CDR3 is 19 amino acids long. Trimming pared 2 bases from V and 0 bases from J, leaving 23 bases between. CDR1 is SGHVS and CDR2 is FNYEAQ in the germline V gene. CDR3 sequence reads: CASSLSTGVPGRRSYEQYF. The CDR3 region has the DNA TGTGCCAGCAGCTTAAGTACTGGGGTTCCCGGACGACGCTCCTACGAGCAGTACTTC.

J is TRBJ1-5 and V is TRBV20-1; no reliable D call. The V end was cut by 6 bases, the J end by 6 bases, with 9 bases between. Germline CDR1 reads DFQATT; CDR2 reads SNEGSKA (reference sequence). This CDR3 contains 11 residues. The CDR3 nucleotides are TGCAGTGCCCCCGTCACTCAGCCCCAGCATTTT. It translates to CSAPVTQPQHF.

With regard to this clonotype: This sequence may be a read error, since a much larger clone differs from it by one base. The chain joins TRBV27 to TRBJ2-1; the D is unclear. V dropped 6 bases and J dropped 10 bases, with 10 bases sitting between them. This CDR3 is built from 11 residues. Germline V gene lookup returns CDR1 MNHEY and CDR2 SMNVEV (reference sequence). CDR3 DNA sequence: TGTGCCAGCAGGAACACCTACGAGCAGTTCTTC. It specifies CASRNTYEQFF.

The rearrangement links TRBV20-1 to TRBJ2-1; D gene uncertain. V dropped 5 bases and J dropped 1 base, with 9 bases sitting between them. This CDR3 is 13 amino acids long. The V gene's germline CDR1 is DFQATT and CDR2 SNEGSKA (reference sequence). CDR3 sequence: CSAYTGSYNEQFF. Written as DNA, the CDR3 is TGCAGTGCTTATACTGGTTCCTACAATGAGCAGTTCTTC.

This clonotype was seen a few times. The chain's CDR3 is CASSLSNYEQYF. CDR3 nucleotides: TGTGCCAGCAGCTTATCAAACTACGAGCAGTACTTC. The chain carries TRBV7-9 and TRBJ2-7, with D unclear. Deletions cut 2 bases from V and 3 bases from J, with 5 bases between. The CDR3 has 12 residues. Looked up from germline, CDR1 is SEHNR and CDR2 is FQNEAQ (reference sequence).